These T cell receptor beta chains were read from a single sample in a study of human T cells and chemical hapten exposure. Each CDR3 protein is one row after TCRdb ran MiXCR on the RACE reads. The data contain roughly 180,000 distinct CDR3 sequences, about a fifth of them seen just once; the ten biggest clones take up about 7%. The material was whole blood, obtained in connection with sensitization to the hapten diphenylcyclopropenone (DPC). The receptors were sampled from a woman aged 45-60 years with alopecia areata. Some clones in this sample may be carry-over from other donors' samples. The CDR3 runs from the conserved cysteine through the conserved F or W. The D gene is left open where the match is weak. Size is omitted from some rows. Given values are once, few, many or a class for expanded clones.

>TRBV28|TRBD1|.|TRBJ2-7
CASIGPGQGLDEQYF
TGTGCCAGCATCGGACCGGGACAGGGCCTCGACGAGCAGTACTTC
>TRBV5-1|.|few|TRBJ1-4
CASSKSGEFHEKLFF
TGCGCCAGCAGCAAGTCAGGGGAGTTTCATGAAAAACTGTTTTTT
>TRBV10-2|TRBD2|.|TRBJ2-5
CASSEAQPGLAGYETQYF
TGCGCCAGCAGTGAGGCCCAGCCGGGACTAGCGGGTTATGAGACCCAGTACTTC
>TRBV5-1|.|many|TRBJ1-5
CASSVDSNQPQHF
TGCGCCAGCAGCGTCGATAGCAATCAGCCCCAGCATTTT
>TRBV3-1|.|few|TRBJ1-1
CASSQTVNTEAFF
TGTGCCAGCAGCCAAACGGTGAACACTGAAGCTTTCTTT
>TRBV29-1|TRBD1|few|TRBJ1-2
CSVDQGAYGYTF
TGCAGCGTTGACCAGGGGGCCTATGGCTACACCTTC
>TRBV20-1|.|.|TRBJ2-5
CSARDIAVPQETQYF
TGCAGTGCTAGAGATATAGCGGTCCCCCAAGAGACCCAGTACTTC
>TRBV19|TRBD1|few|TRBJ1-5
CASIRTGGLDQPQHF
TGTGCCAGTATCCGAACAGGGGGCCTGGATCAGCCCCAGCATTTT
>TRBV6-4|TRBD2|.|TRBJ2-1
CASSDAQTSPGYREQFF
TGTGCCAGCAGTGACGCCCAGACTAGCCCGGGATATCGTGAGCAGTTCTTC
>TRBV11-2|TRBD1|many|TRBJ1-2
CASRQQGGRLHGYTF
TGTGCCAGCAGGCAACAGGGGGGACGCCTTCATGGCTACACCTTC
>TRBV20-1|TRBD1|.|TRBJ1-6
CSAEDRGYNSPLHF
TGCAGTGCTGAAGACAGGGGCTATAATTCACCCCTCCACTTT
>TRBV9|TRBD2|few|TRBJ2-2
CASRRAGGPFGELFF
TGTGCCAGCAGGCGAGCGGGAGGGCCATTTGGGGAGCTGTTTTTT
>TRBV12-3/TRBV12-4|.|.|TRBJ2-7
CASSRVGFTYEQYF
TGTGCCAGCAGCCGAGTGGGGTTCACCTACGAGCAGTACTTC
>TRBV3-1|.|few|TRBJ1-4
CASSPGTTTNEKLFF
TGTGCCAGCAGCCCGGGAACCACAACTAATGAAAAACTGTTTTTT
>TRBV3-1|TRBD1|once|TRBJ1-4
CASSRQGSKEKLFF
TGTGCCAGCAGTCGACAGGGGTCTAAAGAAAAACTGTTTTTT
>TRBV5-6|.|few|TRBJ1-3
CASSLFLLRNTIYF
TGTGCCAGCAGCTTGTTCCTCCTCCGAAACACCATATATTTT
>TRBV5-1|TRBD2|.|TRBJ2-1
CASSLRLAEIYNEQFF
TGCGCCAGCAGCTTGAGGCTAGCGGAAATCTACAATGAGCAGTTCTTC
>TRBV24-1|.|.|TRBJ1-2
CATSDQDLPPGYTF
TGTGCCACCAGTGACCAGGACCTTCCCCCTGGCTACACCTTC
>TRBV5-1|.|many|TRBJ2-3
CASSLNTDTQYF
TGTGCCAGCAGCCTGAACACAGATACGCAGTATTTT
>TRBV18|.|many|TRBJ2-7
CASSRDQTYEQYF
TGTGCCAGCTCGAGGGACCAAACCTACGAGCAGTACTTC
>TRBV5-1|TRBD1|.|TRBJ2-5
CASSLGQGPQETQYF
TGCGCCAGCAGCTTGGGACAGGGGCCCCAAGAGACCCAGTACTTC
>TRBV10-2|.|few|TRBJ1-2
CASSDLPQGSVHGYTF
TGCGCCAGCAGTGACCTACCTCAGGGGTCTGTTCATGGCTACACCTTC
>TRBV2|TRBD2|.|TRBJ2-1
CASREELAGVEQFF
TGTGCCAGCCGGGAGGAACTAGCGGGAGTCGAGCAGTTCTTC
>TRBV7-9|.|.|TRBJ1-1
CASSPGPSMDTEAFF
TGTGCCAGCTCCCCGGGACCGAGCATGGACACTGAAGCTTTCTTT
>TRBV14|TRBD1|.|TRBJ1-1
CASSQWSGTVNTEAFF
TGTGCCAGCAGCCAATGGAGCGGGACAGTCAACACTGAAGCTTTCTTT
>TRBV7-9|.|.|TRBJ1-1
CASSSSPGQKKAFF
TGTGCCAGCAGCTCATCTCCCGGGCAAAAGAAAGCTTTCTTT
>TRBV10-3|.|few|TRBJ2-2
CAISESTGTGELFF
TGTGCCATCAGTGAGTCGACAGGAACCGGGGAGCTGTTTTTT
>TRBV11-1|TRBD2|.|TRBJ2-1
CASSNSGTRASNEQFF
TGTGCCAGCAGCAATAGTGGGACTAGAGCTTCCAATGAGCAGTTCTTC
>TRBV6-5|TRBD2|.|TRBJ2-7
CASRTSGIHEQYF
TGTGCCAGCAGGACTAGCGGGATCCACGAGCAGTACTTC
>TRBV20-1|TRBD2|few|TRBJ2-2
CSADPGLAAITGELFF
TGCAGTGCTGACCCCGGGCTAGCGGCAATCACCGGGGAGCTGTTTTTT
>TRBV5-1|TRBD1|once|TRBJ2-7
CASRKDRGPYEQYF
TGCGCCAGCAGAAAGGACAGGGGGCCCTACGAGCAGTACTTC
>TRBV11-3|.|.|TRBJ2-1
CASSLVRLPHEQFF
TGTGCCAGCAGCTTAGTACGACTTCCACACGAGCAGTTCTTC
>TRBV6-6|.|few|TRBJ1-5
CASSYSGLGNQPQHF
TGTGCCAGCAGTTACTCGGGGCTAGGGAATCAGCCCCAGCATTTT
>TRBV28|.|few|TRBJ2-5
CASSYPGYQETQYF
TGTGCCAGCAGTTACCCAGGATACCAAGAGACCCAGTACTTC
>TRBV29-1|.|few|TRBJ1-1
CSVGPKVGNTEAFF
TGCAGCGTTGGTCCCAAGGTTGGAAACACTGAAGCTTTCTTT
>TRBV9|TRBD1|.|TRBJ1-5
CASSGDRVNQPQHF
TGTGCCAGCAGTGGGGACAGGGTCAATCAGCCCCAGCATTTT
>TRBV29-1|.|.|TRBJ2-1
CSVDKGGGKGTMSSYNEQFF
TGCAGCGTTGACAAGGGGGGCGGGAAGGGGACTATGAGCTCCTACAATGAGCAGTTCTTC
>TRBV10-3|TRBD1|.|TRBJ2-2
CAISGTGDGELFF
TGTGCCATCAGCGGGACAGGGGACGGGGAGCTGTTTTTT
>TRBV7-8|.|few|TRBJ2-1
CASSLVAISGEQFF
TGTGCCAGCAGCTTAGTGGCAATATCGGGTGAGCAGTTCTTC
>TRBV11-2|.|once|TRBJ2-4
CASSLEGTGNIQYF
TGTGCCAGCAGCTTAGAGGGTACTGGAAACATTCAGTACTTC
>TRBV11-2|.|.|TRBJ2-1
CASSLAALVGSYNEQFF
TGTGCCAGCAGCTTAGCAGCTCTAGTTGGGTCCTACAATGAGCAGTTCTTC
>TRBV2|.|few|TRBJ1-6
CASSEAGRGWENSPLHF
TGTGCCAGCAGTGAAGCGGGCAGGGGTTGGGAAAATTCACCCCTCCACTTT
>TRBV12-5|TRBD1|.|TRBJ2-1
CASGPGDRYEQFF
TGTGCTAGTGGTCCTGGGGACAGATACGAGCAGTTCTTC
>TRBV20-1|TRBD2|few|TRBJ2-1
CSALSGRTRHEQFF
TGCAGTGCTCTTAGCGGGAGGACTAGGCATGAGCAGTTCTTC
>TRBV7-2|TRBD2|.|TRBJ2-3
CASSWTSGDTQYF
TGTGCCAGCAGCTGGACTAGCGGCGATACGCAGTATTTT
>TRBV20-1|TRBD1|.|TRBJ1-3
CSAPDRAAGNTIYF
TGCAGTGCCCCAGACAGGGCGGCTGGAAACACCATATATTTT
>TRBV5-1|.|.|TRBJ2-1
CASSLVPDSYNEQFF
TGCGCCAGCAGCTTGGTCCCTGACTCCTACAATGAGCAGTTCTTC
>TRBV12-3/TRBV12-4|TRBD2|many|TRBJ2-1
CASGDSGRSAEQFF
TGTGCCAGCGGGGATAGCGGGAGATCGGCTGAGCAGTTCTTC
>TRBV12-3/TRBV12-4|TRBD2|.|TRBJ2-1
CASSLSGSTYNEQFF
TGTGCCAGCAGCCTTAGCGGGTCAACCTACAATGAGCAGTTCTTC
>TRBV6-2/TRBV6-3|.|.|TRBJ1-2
CASSFGNYGYTF
TGTGCCAGCAGTTTTGGGAACTATGGCTACACCTTC
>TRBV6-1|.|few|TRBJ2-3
CASSEISTDTQYF
TGTGCCAGCAGTGAGATCTCCACAGATACGCAGTATTTT
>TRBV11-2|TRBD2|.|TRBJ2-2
CASSLVLAVNTGELFF
TGTGCCAGCAGCTTAGTGCTAGCGGTAAACACCGGGGAGCTGTTTTTT
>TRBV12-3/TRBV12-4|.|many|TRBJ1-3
CASRPQSSGNTIYF
TGTGCCAGCCGCCCCCAAAGCTCTGGAAACACCATATATTTT
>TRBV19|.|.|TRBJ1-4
CASSRGPMHSTNEKLFF
TGTGCCAGTTCTCGGGGGCCCATGCACTCGACTAATGAAAAACTGTTTTTT